This is a list of T cell receptor beta chains from one sample in a study of T-cell memory formation after mild COVID-19. TCRdb reanalysed the 5' RACE reads using MiXCR and keeps one entry per CDR3 protein. The sample gives 200,000 to 300,000 distinct CDR3 sequences, approximately 15% of which show up once; 2.1% is in the top ten. Source material: PBMCs or a T cell subset sorted from them (not recorded which). These receptor sequences come from an adult woman who had mild COVID-19 (a few samples of this study predate the infection). Cell type and time point are not known. Both conserved end residues are part of each CDR3. A D gene is named only where the DNA matches it firmly. Clone size is not always given. Where it is, it says once, few, many or a class for expanded clones.

v_call	j_call	clone_size	d_call	cdr3_nt	cdr3_aa
TRBV4-2	TRBJ1-1	few	-	TGTGCCAGCAGCCAAGAACGATGGGCAGTAAACACTGAAGCTTTCTTT	CASSQERWAVNTEAFF
TRBV25-1	TRBJ1-2	few	TRBD1	TGTGCCAGCAGTGACCCCGGAGGACAGGGCCTATCTGCGGTCTATGGCTACACCTTC	CASSDPGGQGLSAVYGYTF
TRBV6-5	TRBJ2-2	few	TRBD2	TGTGCCAGCAGTTACGGGACTAGCGGGGGCCGGGCGGGGGAGCTGTTTTTT	CASSYGTSGGRAGELFF
TRBV24-1	TRBJ2-7	-	TRBD2	TGTGCCACCAGTGAGTCGACTAGCGGGGTCTACGAGCAGTACTTC	CATSESTSGVYEQYF
TRBV7-9	TRBJ2-7	many	TRBD1	TGTGCCAGCAGCCCGGGACAGGGGGTCTACGAGCAGTACTTC	CASSPGQGVYEQYF
TRBV4-3	TRBJ1-4	-	-	TGCGCCAGCAGCCAAGGGGGAACAGGCACTAATGAAAAACTGTTTTTT	CASSQGGTGTNEKLFF
TRBV6-2/TRBV6-3	TRBJ1-1	few	-	TGTGCCAGCAGTTACTTATGGGGCCGTAACACTGAAGCTTTCTTT	CASSYLWGRNTEAFF
TRBV6-5	TRBJ2-3	few	-	TGTGCCAGCAGCTGGTGGGACCTTCTGTATTTT	CASSWWDLLYF
TRBV6-2/TRBV6-3	TRBJ1-5	-	-	TGTGCCAGCAGTTACCCGGGACTCTCAGGAGGTCAGCCCCAGCATTTT	CASSYPGLSGGQPQHF
TRBV20-1	TRBJ2-7	few	-	TGCAGTGCTAGAGCAGGACTGGGCGGCTACGAGCAGTACTTC	CSARAGLGGYEQYF
TRBV18	TRBJ2-7	few	-	TGTGCCAGCTCACCAGACAAGGCAAGCGAGCAGTACTTC	CASSPDKASEQYF
TRBV5-1	TRBJ2-7	-	-	TGCGCCAGCAGCCCCCTGGACCGGACCTACGAGCAGTACTTC	CASSPLDRTYEQYF
TRBV21-1	TRBJ2-2	-	-	TGTGCCAGCAGCAAACCCGCCGGGACTAGCGGGGGGGCAATCGGGGAGCTGTTTTTT	CASSKPAGTSGGAIGELFF
TRBV20-1	TRBJ1-6	few	-	TGCAGTGCTAGAATAGGGCTTAATTCACCCCTCCACTTT	CSARIGLNSPLHF